These 32 T cell receptor beta chains share one sample of origin, sequenced in a study of vaccination and CD4 T cells after COVID-19. Cultured CD4+ T cells had their DNA profiled by the Oncomine TCR Beta short-read assay. TCRdb reprocessed the PCR reads with MiXCR, giving one entry per CDR3 protein. The sample consists of around 13,000 distinct CDR3 sequences, 30% to 35% of them appearing once. These receptors have no known antigen. Treatment meaning: approximately nine-day PBMC culture with coronavirus spike peptide pools or control peptides (ViraFEST assay). Sequences were obtained from CD4+ T cells from blood, cultured in vitro. The receptors derive from a human donor who had recovered from COVID-19.

This clonotype showed up just a few times. This sequence joins TRBV7-2 and TRBJ2-3, with 8 nucleotides matching TRBD2. V lost 3 bases to trimming and J lost 5 bases; unmatched junction nucleotides: 4. The germline V gene encodes CDR1 SGHTA and CDR2 FQGNSA. The CDR3 runs to 14 residues. The CDR3 DNA is TGTGCCAGCAGCTTCGGGACTAGTCGAGATACGCAGTATTTT. Its translation is CASSFGTSRDTQYF.

This sequence joins TRBV2 and TRBJ2-3; tentative D call: TRBD2 (5 bases). Germline V CDR1 and CDR2: SNHLY, FYNNEI. Deletions cut 6 bases from V and 5 bases from J, with 15 bases between. The CDR3 spans 14 residues. In DNA, the CDR3 is TGTGCCAGCAGCGCTAGCTCCGGGGTAGATACGCAGTATTTT. Translated: CASSASSGVDTQYF.

This CDR3 reads CATRGTGGGEQYF. DNA of the CDR3: TGTGCCACAAGGGGGACAGGGGGTGGCGAGCAGTACTTC. The chain carries TRBV27 and TRBJ2-7, with 11 bases fitting TRBD1. The CDR3 runs 13 residues. Trimming took 10 bases from V and 6 from J; bases not matched to a gene: 8. Germline V CDR1 and CDR2: MNHEY, SMNVEV (reference sequence).

This clonotype has more than one count but fewer than ten. V is TRBV20-1 and J is TRBJ1-3; D unresolved. Germline values: CDR1 DFQATT, CDR2 SNEGSKA (reference sequence). The CDR3 is 13 amino acids. Trimming removed 6 bases from V and 0 bases from J, with 9 bases in between. Here the CDR3 reads CSARLNSGNTIYF. The CDR3 DNA follows: TGCAGTGCAAGACTCAACTCTGGAAACACCATATATTTT.

A few counts support this clonotype. V and J are TRBV7-8 and TRBJ2-5, with 8 nucleotides matching TRBD2. The CDR3 extends over 18 amino acids. Trimming took 1 base from V and 5 from J; bases not matched to a gene: 15. CDR1 is SGHVS and CDR2 is FQNEAQ in the germline V gene. Written as DNA, the CDR3 is TGTGCCAGCAGCTTAGGGGCTAGCGGGTATCGGCGTGGGGAGACCCAGTACTTC. Amino acids: CASSLGASGYRRGETQYF.

The chain has TRBV19 and TRBJ1-5; a weak D match, TRBD1 (5 bases). CDR3 length: 17 residues. Trimming took 4 bases from V and 1 from J, leaving 17 bases between them. CDR1 is LNHDA, CDR2 SQIVND, per germline (reference sequence). CDR3 protein: CASSTGTGYHSNQPQHF. In DNA form, the CDR3 reads TGTGCCAGTAGTACAGGGACCGGGTACCACAGCAATCAGCCCCAGCATTTT.

The chain links TRBV20-1 to TRBJ1-2, with no clear D. CDR3 length: 14 amino acids. The germline CDR1 and CDR2 sequences are DFQATT and SNEGSKA (reference sequence). The ends were cut back, 6 bases at V and 0 bases at J, with 14 bases in the middle. CDR3 nucleotides: TGCAGTGCCATAGACCGAGCTACTAACTATGGCTACACCTTC. Its translation: CSAIDRATNYGYTF.

This clonotype was found a few times. This sequence joins TRBV19 and TRBJ1-1; tentatively, D is TRBD1 (6 bases). The CDR3 has 14 residues. V was pared by 5 bases and J by 0 bases, with 10 bases between. Germline values: CDR1 LNHDA, CDR2 SQIVND (reference sequence). CDR3 sequence (DNA): TGTGCCAGTAGTGAGGACAGATTGAACACTGAAGCTTTCTTT. Translating it yields CASSEDRLNTEAFF.

The chain uses TRBV2 and TRBJ1-2, with D possibly TRBD1 on 6 matching bases. CDR3 size: 14 residues. The V end was cut by 5 bases, the J end by 0 bases, with 10 bases between. Germline V lookup: CDR1 SNHLY, CDR2 FYNNEI. CDR3: CASSYREANYGYTF. The CDR3 DNA reads TGTGCCAGCAGTTACAGGGAAGCTAACTATGGCTACACCTTC.

The chain has TRBV24-1 and TRBJ1-2; D uncertain. V was clipped by 5 bases and J by 1 base, with 4 bases between them. Germline loops: CDR1 KGHDR, CDR2 SFDVKD. The CDR3 contains 12 residues. The CDR3 here is CATSGVNYGYTF. For the CDR3, the DNA is TGTGCCACCAGTGGAGTTAACTATGGCTACACCTTC.

J is TRBJ2-7 and V is TRBV6-5; 13 bases are a match to TRBD2. Germline assignment: CDR1 MNHEY and CDR2 SVGAGI. CDR3 length equals 15 residues. V lost 4 bases, J lost 0 bases, and 0 bases stayed unmatched. The CDR3 coding sequence is TGTGCCAGCAGTTGGACTAGCGGGAGCTCCTACGAGCAGTACTTC. This translates into CASSWTSGSSYEQYF.

The rearrangement uses TRBV28 and TRBJ2-7, with D perhaps matching TRBD1 (6 bases). Trimming cost V 7 bases and J 2 bases, with 15 bases left between them. The V gene's germline CDR1 is MDHEN and CDR2 SYDVKM. The CDR3 runs to 14 residues. As DNA, the CDR3 is TGTGCCAGCACCCCGGGCCGGGACACCTACGAGCAGTACTTC. It specifies CASTPGRDTYEQYF.

The rearrangement links TRBV30 to TRBJ2-1; the match to TRBD2 covers 8 bases. Germline CDR1 GTSNPN, CDR2 SVGIG (reference sequence). The CDR3 spans 14 residues. V lost 5 bases and J lost 4; bases outside the gene matches: 7. CDR3 nucleotide sequence: TGTGCCTGGGCCGGGACTAGGGTATACAATGAGCAGTTCTTC. The encoded protein is CAWAGTRVYNEQFF.

This clonotype was counted between two and nine times. CDR3 region: CASSERAPGPVETQYF. The CDR3 region has the DNA TGTGCCAGCAGTGAGAGGGCTCCGGGCCCGGTGGAGACCCAGTACTTC. The rearrangement uses TRBV25-1 and TRBJ2-5; a weak D match, TRBD2 (5 bases). Per germline, CDR1 MGHDK and CDR2 SYGVNS. The ends were cut back, 3 bases at V and 5 bases at J, with 19 bases in the middle. The CDR3 runs to 16 residues.

Relative to its sample, this clonotype is medium-sized. CDR3 sequence (DNA): TGTGCCAGTAGTACCGGATTGGGGGGGACCCAGTACTTC. Its translation: CASSTGLGGTQYF. This sequence joins TRBV19 and TRBJ2-5, with TRBD2 as a possible D gene (6 bases). This CDR3 is 13 amino acids long. Trimming took off 4 bases at V and 7 bases at J, with 13 bases between the two ends. Germline CDR1 LNHDA, CDR2 SQIVND (reference sequence).

J is TRBJ2-7 and V is TRBV11-2; perhaps TRBD2 as D (6 bases). CDR1 and CDR2 from the germline V gene are SGHAT and FQNNGV. CDR3 length equals 14 residues. V was cut by 4 bases and J by 6 bases, with 16 bases left in between. The CDR3 DNA reads TGTGCCAGCAGCTCCTCGGGACTGCTTACCGAGCAGTACTTC. Translation: CASSSSGLLTEQYF.

This clonotype was counted only a few times. The chain is built from TRBV20-1 and TRBJ1-6; TRBD1 aligns across 7 bases. V gave up 3 bases and J gave up 8 bases; unmatched junction bases: 7. The CDR3 is 14 amino acids. The germline gives CDR1 DFQATT, CDR2 SNEGSKA (reference sequence). DNA for the CDR3: TGCAGTGCTAGGACAGGGAGAATTTATTCACCCCTCCACTTT. This translates into CSARTGRIYSPLHF.

This clonotype has a handful of counts. The chain combines TRBV25-1 with TRBJ2-2, with TRBD2 identical over 7 bases. The V segment lost 7 bases and the J segment 2 bases; nucleotides outside the gene matches: 13. CDR1 is MGHDK and CDR2 is SYGVNS in the germline V gene. This CDR3 spans 17 amino acids. Here the CDR3 reads CASTPRGGTANTGELFF. DNA for the CDR3: TGTGCCAGCACCCCTAGGGGAGGGACTGCTAACACCGGGGAGCTGTTTTTT.

The gene calls are TRBV6-2 or TRBV6-3 and TRBJ2-7; TRBD2 aligns across 9 bases. The CDR3 extends over 17 amino acids. Germline CDR1 is MNHEY and CDR2 is SVGEGT. Trimming took 0 bases from V and 0 from J; bases not matched to a gene: 6. CDR3: CASSYSMSGRSSYEQYF. In nucleotides, the CDR3 is TGTGCCAGCAGTTACTCGATGAGCGGGAGGTCCTCCTACGAGCAGTACTTC.

The genes are TRBV2 and TRBJ2-3; D ambiguous. The CDR3 is made up of 12 amino acids. The germline V gene has CDR1 SNHLY and CDR2 FYNNEI. V lost 3 bases and J 8 bases, leaving 9 bases between the germline ends. DNA of the CDR3: TGTGCCAGCAGTGATACTGGTCGTACGCAGTATTTT. As protein: CASSDTGRTQYF.

This sequence joins TRBV20-1 and TRBJ2-3; no firm D call. V was clipped by 6 bases and J by 1 base, with 14 bases between them. The germline gives CDR1 DFQATT, CDR2 SNEGSKA (reference sequence). There are 14 residues in the CDR3. The CDR3 spells CSAKSSFGTDTQYF. CDR3 DNA sequence: TGCAGTGCCAAGAGCAGTTTTGGCACAGATACGCAGTATTTT.

The chain carries TRBV2 and TRBJ1-1; D is perhaps TRBD1 (6 bases). This CDR3 has 14 residues. CDR1 is SNHLY, CDR2 FYNNEI, per germline. Trimming removed 0 bases from V and 4 bases from J, with 9 bases in between. CDR3 in amino acids: CASSEATQGTEAFF. CDR3 nucleotide sequence: TGTGCCAGCAGTGAAGCGACACAGGGCACTGAAGCTTTCTTT. Variable domain in full (rest from reference TRBV2 and TRBJ1-1): EPEVTQTPSHQVTQMGQEVILRCVPISNHLYFYWYRQILGQKVEFLVSFYNNEISEKSEIFDDQFSVERPDGSNFTLKIRSTKLEDSAMYFCASSEATQGTEAFFGQGTRLTVV.

V usage is TRBV30 and J usage is TRBJ1-2; D unclear. The CDR3 is made up of 11 amino acids. The V gene's germline CDR1 is GTSNPN and CDR2 SVGIG (reference sequence). Trimming left V 7 bases short and J 3 bases short, with 9 bases between. This chain's CDR3 is CAYDTDYGYTF. CDR3 in DNA: TGTGCCTACGACACGGACTATGGCTACACCTTC.

This clonotype was seen a handful of times. V and J are TRBV6-2 or TRBV6-3 and TRBJ2-7; 10 positions match TRBD2. V was pared by 6 bases and J by 8 bases, with 16 bases of the junction left unmatched. The CDR3 totals 16 residues. Per germline, CDR1 MNHEY and CDR2 SVGEGT. CDR3 coding DNA: TGTGCCAGCAGCCTCTTTTCCGGGACTAGCGCTACGAAGCAGTACTTC. Translated, it gives CASSLFSGTSATKQYF.

The V and J genes are TRBV19 and TRBJ1-3; a possible D gene is TRBD1 (6 bases). The CDR3 contains 14 residues. Germline assignment: CDR1 LNHDA and CDR2 SQIVND (reference sequence). Trimming removed 6 bases at V and 3 bases at J, with 12 bases between. CDR3 sequence (DNA): TGTGCCAGTAGGACACAGGGAAGTGGAAACACCATATATTTT. Translated: CASRTQGSGNTIYF. The complete variable domain, with remaining parts taken from reference TRBV19 and TRBJ1-3, reads DGGITQSPKYLFRKEGQNVTLSCEQNLNHDAMYWYRQDPGQGLRLIYYSQIVNDFQKGDIAEGYSVSREKKESFPLTVTSAQKNPTAFYLCASRTQGSGNTIYFGEGSWLTVV.

The rearrangement links TRBV7-2 to TRBJ1-6; D gene ambiguous. The CDR3 sequence is 17 residues long. V was trimmed by 5 bases and J by 0 bases, leaving 14 bases between them. Germline CDR1 and CDR2: SGHTA and FQGNSA. The CDR3 DNA sequence: TGTGCCAGCAGCCTAGGGAACTTGGGCTCCTATAATTCACCCCTCCACTTT. Translation gives CASSLGNLGSYNSPLHF.

Here the CDR3 reads CASSPQGGRAYEQYF. The CDR3 nucleotides are TGTGCCAGCAGTCCACAGGGAGGGAGGGCCTACGAGCAGTACTTC. The rearrangement uses TRBV27 and TRBJ2-7; D may be TRBD2 (7 bases). Trimming took 5 bases from V and 2 from J, leaving 16 bases between them. The CDR3 is 15 residues long. Germline-derived CDR1 and CDR2 are MNHEY and SMNVEV (reference sequence).

The chain combines TRBV11-3 with TRBJ2-7; TRBD2 matches at 8 bases. V lost 1 base and J lost 5; bases outside the gene matches: 4. CDR1 and CDR2 from the germline V gene are SGHNT and YENEEA. CDR3 length: 14 amino acids. The CDR3 nucleotides read TGTGCCAGCAGCTTAGGAAGCGGGAGAGACGAGCAGTACTTC. As protein: CASSLGSGRDEQYF.

The chain carries TRBV6-5 and TRBJ2-3; weak D call: TRBD2 (5 bases). Trimming left V 0 bases short and J 0 bases short, with 13 bases between. CDR1 is MNHEY, CDR2 SVGAGI, per germline. The length of the CDR3 is 17 residues. CDR3 loop: CASSYSRLAPSTDTQYF. The DNA of the CDR3 is TGTGCCAGCAGTTACTCGCGCTTAGCGCCTAGCACAGATACGCAGTATTTT.

The chain joins TRBV2 to TRBJ2-5; no reliable D call. V dropped 2 bases and J dropped 1 base, with 8 bases sitting between them. Germline V gives CDR1 SNHLY, CDR2 FYNNEI. There are 14 residues in the CDR3. This CDR3 reads CASSESRSQETQYF. The CDR3 nucleotides are TGTGCCAGCAGTGAAAGCCGGAGCCAAGAGACCCAGTACTTC. The variable domain in full, with the rest retrieved from reference TRBV2 and TRBJ2-5, is EPEVTQTPSHQVTQMGQEVILRCVPISNHLYFYWYRQILGQKVEFLVSFYNNEISEKSEIFDDQFSVERPDGSNFTLKIRSTKLEDSAMYFCASSESRSQETQYFGPGTRLLVL.

The chain uses TRBV28 and TRBJ1-5, with a possible D match to TRBD1 (5 bases). The CDR3 contains 14 residues. V was shortened by 5 bases and J by 7 bases, with 15 bases between the two germline ends. The germline gives CDR1 MDHEN, CDR2 SYDVKM. The DNA for the CDR3 is TGTGCCAGCAGTCGTTCGCAGGGCGTGCAGCCCCAGCATTTT. It translates to CASSRSQGVQPQHF.

Comments on this clonotype: One end of the junction is discordant with germline, which a read error may explain. This rearrangement joins TRBV18 to TRBJ2-5; 14 nucleotides agree with TRBD2. The CDR3 contains 16 residues. Germline V gene data show CDR1 as KGHSH and CDR2 as LQKENI. The CDR3: CANSPGLAGGRETQYF. The CDR3 DNA reads TGTGCCAACTCACCAGGACTAGCGGGAGGTCGAGAGACCCAGTACTTC.